One T cell receptor (beta chain) is described in this entry. Method: immunoSEQ multiplex PCR; TCRdb's copy keeps in-frame clones and lacks some. The sample has some 45,000 clones, over 70% seen once. Per germline, CDR1 PRHDT and CDR2 FYEKMQ (reference sequence). V was cut by 5 bases and J by 4 bases, with 16 bases left in between. The CDR3 has 15 residues. The sample is drawn from a study of blood T cell repertoires in COVID-19. About the study: Acute and convalescent COVID-19 samples came from the United States, Italy and Spain.

The specimen was peripheral blood. The rearrangement links TRBV13 to TRBJ2-3; a weak D match, TRBD2 (7 bases). The receptor's source is a woman aged 55 to 70 with acute or convalescent COVID-19. The CDR3 reads CASSTNWGGPDTQYF. In DNA form, the CDR3 reads TGTGCCAGCAGCACCAACTGGGGGGGCCCAGATACGCAGTATTTT.